Below, 2 T cell receptor beta chains from the same sample are listed, as sequenced in a study of blood T cell repertoires in COVID-19 (dated by TCRdb to the early 2020s). Libraries were prepared through the immunoSEQ multiplex PCR assay. TCRdb mirrors the immuneACCESS table, restricted to in-frame sequences. Some clones are absent from its copies; in checked studies, under half trace to an unresolved V gene, and the reason for the others is unknown. The sample table holds approximately 380,000 clones, of which approximately 90% were seen once. The ten largest account for 0.9% to 1.5% of the sample. The sequenced sample consisted of PBMCs or T cells enriched from blood (not recorded which). The receptors were gathered from a woman aged 18-29 years who had recovered from COVID-19.

The chain is built from TRBV19 and TRBJ2-7; perhaps TRBD2 as D (5 bases). The CDR3 sequence is 14 residues long. V dropped 6 bases and J dropped 1 base, with 13 bases sitting between them. In germline, CDR1 is LNHDA, CDR2 SQIVND (reference sequence). CDR3 DNA sequence: TGTGCCAGTAGAAGACGTGGGGAGTCCTACGAGCAGTACTTC. Amino acids: CASRRRGESYEQYF. Full variable domain (rest looked up from reference TRBV19 and TRBJ2-7): DGGITQSPKYLFRKEGQNVTLSCEQNLNHDAMYWYRQDPGQGLRLIYYSQIVNDFQKGDIAEGYSVSREKKESFPLTVTSAQKNPTAFYLCASRRRGESYEQYFGPGTRLTVT.

A single count supports this clone. J is TRBJ1-3 and V is TRBV4-1, with 7 nucleotides matching TRBD1. This CDR3 contains 16 residues. From germline, CDR1 is MGHRA and CDR2 YSYEKL. V dropped 3 bases and J dropped 9; count of bases not matched to a gene: 14. CDR3: CASSQGGQNGYGTIYF. The DNA for the CDR3 is TGCGCCAGCAGCCAGGGGGGACAGAATGGGTATGGCACCATATATTTT.